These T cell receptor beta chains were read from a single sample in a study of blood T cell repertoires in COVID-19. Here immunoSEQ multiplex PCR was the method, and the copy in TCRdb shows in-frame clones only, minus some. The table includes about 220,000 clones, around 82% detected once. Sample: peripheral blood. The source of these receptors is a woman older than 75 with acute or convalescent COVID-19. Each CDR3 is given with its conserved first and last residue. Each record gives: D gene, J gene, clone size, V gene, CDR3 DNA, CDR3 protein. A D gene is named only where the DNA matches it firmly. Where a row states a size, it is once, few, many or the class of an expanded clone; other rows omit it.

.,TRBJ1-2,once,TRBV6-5,TGTGCCACGCGACCAGGGGCTGGCTACACCTTC,CATRPGAGYTF
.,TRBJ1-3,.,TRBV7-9,TGTGCCAGCAGCTTAGGGGGCCTCTCTGGAAACACCATATATTTT,CASSLGGLSGNTIYF
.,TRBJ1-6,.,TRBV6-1,TGTGCCAGCAGTGAAGCGCGTCCGGGGAACAATTCACCCCTCCACTTT,CASSEARPGNNSPLHF
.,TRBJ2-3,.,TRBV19,TGTGCCAGTAGTGTGGCACGTGGGGCGGGGAGCACAGATACGCAGTATTTT,CASSVARGAGSTDTQYF
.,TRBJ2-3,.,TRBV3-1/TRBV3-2,TGTGCCAGCAGCCAACCGGGACTGAGCACAGATACGCAGTATTTT,CASSQPGLSTDTQYF
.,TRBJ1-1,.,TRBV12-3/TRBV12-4,TGTGCCAGCAGGAGGACAGAGAACACTGAAGCTTTCTTT,CASRRTENTEAFF
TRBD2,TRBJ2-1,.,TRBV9,TGTGCCAGCAGCGTCGGCGGGGGCTCCTACAATGAGCAGTTCTTC,CASSVGGGSYNEQFF
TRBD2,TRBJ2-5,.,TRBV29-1,TGCAGCGTCGGGGGGGCGGGCAGAGAGACCCAGTACTTC,CSVGGAGRETQYF
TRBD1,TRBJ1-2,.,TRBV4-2,TGTGCCAGCAGTCTGTCCCGGGACAGGGGCCAATCGGGTGGCTACACCTTC,CASSLSRDRGQSGGYTF
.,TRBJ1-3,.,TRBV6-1,TGTGCCAGCAGTGAAGTTGGACAGCTCTCAAACACCATATATTTT,CASSEVGQLSNTIYF
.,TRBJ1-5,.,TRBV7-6,TGTGCCAGCAGCTCTGATCTTAGGGCGGCCCGGGGGGTTTGGCAGCCCCAGCATTTT,CASSSDLRAARGVWQPQHF
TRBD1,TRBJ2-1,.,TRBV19,TGTGCCAGTAGTTTACACCGGGACAGGGTGGTCAATGAGCAGTTCTTC,CASSLHRDRVVNEQFF
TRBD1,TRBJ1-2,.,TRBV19,TGTGCCAGTAGTCTTCTCGACAGGGGAGGTGGCTACACCTTC,CASSLLDRGGGYTF
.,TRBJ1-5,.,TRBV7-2,TGTGCCAGCAAGAGAGATAGCAATCAGCCCCAGCATTTT,CASKRDSNQPQHF
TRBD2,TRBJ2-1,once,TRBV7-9,TGTGCCAGCAGCTGGAGCGGGGGGGCCGCGAATGAGCAGTTCTTC,CASSWSGGAANEQFF
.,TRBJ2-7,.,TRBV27,TGTGCCAGCAGCTGGGCGGGTACGTACGAGCAGTACTTC,CASSWAGTYEQYF
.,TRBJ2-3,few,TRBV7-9,TGTGCCAGCAGCTTAGAGGCCCGGGAAGAGTATTTT,CASSLEAREEYF
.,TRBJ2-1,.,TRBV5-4,TGTGCCAGCAGTCTTCCTTTTAGCGGAAACAATGAGCAGTTCTTC,CASSLPFSGNNEQFF
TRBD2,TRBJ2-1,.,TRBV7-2,TGTGCCAGCAGCTCCGTGGGGACTAGCAACAACAATGAGCAGTTCTTC,CASSSVGTSNNNEQFF
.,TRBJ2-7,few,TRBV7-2,TGTGCCAGCAGCTTTTATGATAGCTCCTACGAGCAGTACTTC,CASSFYDSSYEQYF
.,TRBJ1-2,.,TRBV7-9,TGTGCCAGCAGCTTATCACAGGGAGAGGGGTTCTATGGCTACACCTTC,CASSLSQGEGFYGYTF
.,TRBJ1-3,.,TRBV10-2,TGCGCCAGCAGTGAGGGACAGAGAGGTGGAAACACCATATATTTT,CASSEGQRGGNTIYF
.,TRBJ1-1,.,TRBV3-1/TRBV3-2,TGTGCCAGCAGCCAAGCTTTTATACAGAGAAACACTGAAGCTTTCTTT,CASSQAFIQRNTEAFF
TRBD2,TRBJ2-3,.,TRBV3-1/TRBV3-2,TGTGCCAGCAGCCAAGGGGCTAGCGGGGGATATACGCAGTATTTT,CASSQGASGGYTQYF
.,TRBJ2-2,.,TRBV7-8,TGTGCCAGCAGCTCGATGAGGGCAGGGGCGAACACCGGGGAGCTGTTTTTT,CASSSMRAGANTGELFF
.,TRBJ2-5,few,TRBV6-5,TGTGCCAGCAGAATGGGGCCGCAAGAGACCCAGTACTTC,CASRMGPQETQYF
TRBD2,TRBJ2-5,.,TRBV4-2,TGTGCCAGCACCCCCTGGGCGGGGGGCCTCCAAGAGACCCAGTACTTC,CASTPWAGGLQETQYF
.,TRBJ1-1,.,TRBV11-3,TGTGCCAGCAGCCCCCCAGGCCGGGGTTGGTCTGAAGCTTTCTTT,CASSPPGRGWSEAFF
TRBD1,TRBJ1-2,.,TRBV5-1,TGCGCCAGCAGCCAGACAGGGGGCGCGGGAGGCTACACCTTC,CASSQTGGAGGYTF
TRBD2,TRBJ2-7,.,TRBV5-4,TGTGCCAGCAGCCCGCAGGGAGGGTACGAGCAGTACTTC,CASSPQGGYEQYF
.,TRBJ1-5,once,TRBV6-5,TGTGCCAGCGTCCTGGGGGGGAATCAGCCCCAGCATTTT,CASVLGGNQPQHF
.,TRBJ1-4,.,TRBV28,TGTGCCAGCAGTTTAGGGGCGGCTAATGAAAAACTGTTTTTT,CASSLGAANEKLFF
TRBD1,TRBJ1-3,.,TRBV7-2,TGTGCCAGCAGCTTAGCTGGGACAGGCAGTAATGGAAACACCATATATTTT,CASSLAGTGSNGNTIYF
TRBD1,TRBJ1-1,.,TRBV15,TGTGCCACCTGGAGACAGGGGGCCACTGAAGCTTTCTTT,CATWRQGATEAFF
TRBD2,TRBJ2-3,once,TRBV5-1,TGCGCCAGCAGCTTAGTACTAGCGGAAGTCACAGATACGCAGTATTTT,CASSLVLAEVTDTQYF
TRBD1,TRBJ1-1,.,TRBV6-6,TGTGCCAGCAGTTACAGGGGGCTGTCGTCTGACACTGAAGCTTTCTTT,CASSYRGLSSDTEAFF
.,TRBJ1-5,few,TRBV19,TGTGCCAGTAGTATCCAGGGACTCGTACAGCCCCAGCATTTT,CASSIQGLVQPQHF
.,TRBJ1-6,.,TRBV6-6,TGTGCCAGCAGTATAACCACCGGGGTAAATAATTCACCCCTCCACTTT,CASSITTGVNNSPLHF
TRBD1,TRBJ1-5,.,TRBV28,TGTGCCAGCAGTTTCAGGGACAGGGGGCGTGGGAGCAATCAGCCCCAGCATTTT,CASSFRDRGRGSNQPQHF
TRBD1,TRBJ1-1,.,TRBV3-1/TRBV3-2,TGTGCCAGCAGCCAAAGAACAGGGGCAATGAACACTGAAGCTTTCTTT,CASSQRTGAMNTEAFF
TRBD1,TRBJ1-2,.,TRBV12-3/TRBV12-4,TGTGCCAGCAGTTCACAGGGGAACTATGGCTACACCTTC,CASSSQGNYGYTF
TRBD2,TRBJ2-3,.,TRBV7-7,TGTGCTAGCAGCTCGGGGGGGGGCACAGATACGCAGTATTTT,CASSSGGGTDTQYF